The present entry profiles one T cell receptor beta chain with its context. Its antigen is still unknown. Sequencing used immunoSEQ multiplex PCR; TCRdb keeps in-frame clones, though not all of them. The repertoire includes approximately 9,600 clones, roughly 90% of them detected once, and 6% to 9.5% sits in the top ten. In germline, CDR1 is GTSNPN, CDR2 SVGIG (reference sequence). Deletions cut 4 bases from V and 4 bases from J, with 10 bases between. This CDR3 spans 13 amino acids. These data originate in a study of blood T cell dynamics during melanoma immunotherapy. Study-wide context: Metastatic melanoma patients received first-line pembrolizumab or nivolumab plus ipilimumab.

Time point in this sample: pre-treatment baseline. Disease control meant complete response, partial response or stable disease at 12 weeks. Study-level findings and limits: Whether repertoire-driving clones were melanoma-specific could not be determined.

The sequences come from blood, collected from a patient treated with checkpoint blockade. The rearrangement links TRBV30 to TRBJ2-2; D possibly corresponds to TRBD2 (6 bases). The clonotype originates from a human donor with melanoma. The CDR3, as DNA: TGTGCCTGGATTGGAGGGAGCACCGGGGAGCTGTTTTTT. Its translation is CAWIGGSTGELFF.